This is a list of T cell receptor beta chains from one sample in a study of CD8 T cells in ankylosing spondylitis. MiXCR was run by TCRdb on the 5' RACE reads, yielding one entry per CDR3 protein. This table holds about 700,000 distinct CDR3 sequences, 15% to 20% found once. Sequencing was done on a sample of blood, either unsorted or a sorted T cell fraction (not recorded which). The receptors were sampled from a male donor with ankylosing spondylitis. Both conserved end residues are part of each CDR3. The order of the fields is D gene, J gene, clone size, CDR3 length, V gene, CDR3 protein, CDR3 DNA. A D gene is named only where the DNA matches it firmly. Some rows mark clone size as missing; the rest say once, few, many or name a class of expanded clone.

>.|TRBJ2-7|few|14|TRBV5-6
CASSFAASSYEQYF
TGTGCCAGCAGCTTTGCAGCAAGCTCCTACGAGCAGTACTTC
>TRBD2|TRBJ2-3|.|13|TRBV20-1
CRMGGSQLDTQYF
TGCAGGATGGGCGGGAGCCAGTTAGATACGCAGTATTTT
>TRBD1|TRBJ1-1|.|16|TRBV6-1
CASYSTGATPNTEAFF
TGTGCCAGCTACTCGACAGGGGCCACACCGAACACTGAAGCTTTCTTT
>TRBD2|TRBJ2-1|many|16|TRBV4-1
CASSQEVLAGGNEQFF
TGCGCCAGCAGCCAAGAGGTTTTAGCGGGAGGCAATGAGCAGTTCTTC
>TRBD2|TRBJ2-1|few|11|TRBV25-1
CAAGAENEQFF
TGTGCAGCGGGAGCGGAAAATGAGCAGTTCTTC
>.|TRBJ2-2|.|12|TRBV28
CASSLGDGELFF
TGTGCCAGCAGTTTGGGGGATGGGGAGCTGTTTTTT
>TRBD2|TRBJ2-2|.|15|TRBV5-1
CASSPWTSDTGELFF
TGCGCCAGCAGCCCGTGGACTAGCGACACCGGGGAGCTGTTTTTT
>.|TRBJ1-2|few|14|TRBV5-1
CASSLAPGVGGYTF
TGCGCCAGCAGCTTGGCCCCCGGGGTTGGCGGCTACACCTTC
>TRBD2|TRBJ2-1|.|15|TRBV20-1
CSARVSGRRSNEQFF
TGCAGTGCTAGGGTTAGCGGGAGGAGGAGCAATGAGCAGTTCTTC
>.|TRBJ2-5|.|13|TRBV29-1
CSVVFRVVETQYF
TGCAGCGTTGTATTCAGGGTGGTAGAGACCCAGTACTTC
>.|TRBJ2-7|.|13|TRBV12-3/TRBV12-4
CASSPMIAYEQYF
TGTGCCAGCAGCCCGATGATAGCTTACGAGCAGTACTTC
>.|TRBJ1-4|few|15|TRBV4-1
CASSQRGGLDEKLFF
TGCGCCAGCAGCCAGCGAGGGGGTTTGGATGAAAAACTGTTTTTT
>.|TRBJ2-2|.|16|TRBV5-1
CASSPNKAANTGELFF
TGCGCCAGCAGCCCCAACAAGGCGGCGAACACCGGGGAGCTGTTTTTT
>TRBD2|TRBJ2-3|.|17|TRBV11-2
CASSLTTLAGGADTQYF
TGTGCCAGCAGCTTAACGACCCTAGCGGGAGGTGCAGATACGCAGTATTTT
>.|TRBJ2-1|.|13|TRBV18
CASSPIAYNEQFF
TGTGCCAGCTCACCAATAGCGTACAATGAGCAGTTCTTC
>.|TRBJ1-1|few|14|TRBV2
CASSASRVNTEAFF
TGTGCCAGCAGTGCGTCCAGGGTGAACACTGAAGCTTTCTTT
>TRBD1|TRBJ1-6|few|17|TRBV5-1
CASSLDLLTGGDSPLHF
TGCGCCAGCAGCTTGGACCTCCTAACAGGGGGCGATTCACCCCTCCACTTT
>.|TRBJ2-5|.|13|TRBV30
CACSQGLQETQYF
TGTGCCTGTTCACAGGGACTACAAGAGACCCAGTACTTC